These 17 T cell receptor beta chains were all obtained from the same sample, sequenced in a study of blood T cells in healthy people across ages. Primers used in a second PCR of about 6 to 11 cycles were a sample-barcoded 5' primer and a J-beta primer mix. Via MiXCR, TCRdb re-called the 5' RACE reads, giving one row per CDR3 protein. Of more than 500,000 distinct CDR3 sequences listed, about a quarter are singletons. The data also belong to a second study, concerning T cells of mothers and their children.

Source material: blood. The receptor source for this set is a boy aged 2 to 10 in good health.

The rearrangement joins TRBV6-5 to TRBJ2-5; D remains ambiguous. Germline lookup yields CDR1 MNHEY and CDR2 SVGAGI. Trimming left V 0 bases short and J 2 bases short, with 4 bases between. CDR3 length: 13 residues. The CDR3: CASSYSAQETQYF. CDR3 sequence (DNA): TGTGCCAGCAGTTACTCAGCACAAGAGACCCAGTACTTC.

This clonotype was counted only a few times. V is TRBV29-1 and J is TRBJ2-1; D is unclear. V lost 5 bases to trimming and J lost 0 bases, with 8 bases between them. There are 13 residues in the CDR3. Looked up from germline, CDR1 is SQVTM and CDR2 is ANQGSEA. CDR3 nucleotides: TGCAGCGTTACCACCAACTCCTACAATGAGCAGTTCTTC. The encoded protein is CSVTTNSYNEQFF.

The chain joins TRBV5-1 to TRBJ2-7; TRBD1 aligns across 11 bases. The CDR3 sequence is 16 residues long. Germline assignment: CDR1 SGHRS and CDR2 YFSETQ. The junction had 7 bases not matched to a gene; V was cut back by 2 bases and J by 3 bases. The CDR3 region has the DNA TGCGCCAGCAGCTTATCCGGGACAGGGGGAGTCTACGAGCAGTACTTC. This translates into CASSLSGTGGVYEQYF.

This clonotype has just a few counts. The chain is built from TRBV5-1 and TRBJ2-7; 12 bases agree with TRBD2. With 0 bases clipped from V and 7 bases from J, the junction kept 8 bases outside the gene matches. Germline V gene sequence: CDR1 SGHRS, CDR2 YFSETQ. This CDR3 is 16 amino acids long. CDR3 in amino acids: CASSLVATSGSAEQYF. Here the CDR3 DNA reads TGCGCCAGCAGCTTGGTGGCGACTAGCGGGAGTGCTGAGCAGTACTTC.

The chain links TRBV5-1 to TRBJ2-4, with D perhaps TRBD1 or TRBD2 (5 bases each). CDR1 is SGHRS and CDR2 is YFSETQ in the germline V gene. V was cut by 0 bases and J by 3 bases, with 19 bases left in between. The CDR3 loop spans 18 amino acids. This CDR3 reads CASSLEGYGGSGKNIQYF. The DNA for the CDR3 is TGCGCCAGCAGCTTGGAGGGGTATGGGGGATCCGGCAAAAACATTCAGTACTTC.

The chain is built from TRBV5-5 and TRBJ2-3, with D perhaps TRBD1 (5 bases). V lost 4 bases, J lost 3 bases, and 12 bases lay in between. The germline V gene has CDR1 SGHKS and CDR2 YYEKEE (reference sequence). This CDR3 is built from 14 residues. DNA of the CDR3: TGTGCCAGCAGCGGGGTCCAGGGAACAGATACGCAGTATTTT. This translates into CASSGVQGTDTQYF.

The chain carries TRBV6-6 and TRBJ1-1, with D possibly matching TRBD1 (6 bases). The CDR3 spans 13 residues. Germline-derived CDR1 and CDR2 are MNHNY and SVGAGI (reference sequence). Trimming took 6 bases from V and 3 from J, leaving 11 bases between them. DNA of the CDR3: TGTGCCAGCAGCAACAGGGCTGACACTGAAGCTTTCTTT. Translation gives CASSNRADTEAFF.

A word on this clonotype: A clone one base away is much larger, so this may be a read error. The chain combines TRBV2 with TRBJ2-1; either TRBD1 or TRBD2 may fit D (6 bases each). Germline CDR1 is SNHLY and CDR2 is FYNNEI. The CDR3 is made up of 13 amino acids. The V end lost 0 bases, the J end lost 13 bases, and 13 bases lay between the germline ends. The CDR3 region is CASSEARGETQFF. DNA for the CDR3: TGTGCCAGCAGTGAAGCAAGGGGGGAGACCCAGTTCTTC. The entire variable domain, with the rest obtained from reference TRBV2 and TRBJ2-1, is as follows: EPEVTQTPSHQVTQMGQEVILRCVPISNHLYFYWYRQILGQKVEFLVSFYNNEISEKSEIFDDQFSVERPDGSNFTLKIRSTKLEDSAMYFCASSEARGETQFFGPGTRLTVL.

The chain uses TRBV7-8 and TRBJ2-1; 8 positions agree with TRBD2. The CDR3 is 16 amino acids. Germline V gene lookup returns CDR1 SGHVS and CDR2 FQNEAQ. Trimming cost V 2 bases and J 1 base; bases outside gene matches: 4. CDR3 DNA sequence: TGTGCCAGCAGCTTAAGAAGCGGGAGTTCCTACAATGAGCAGTTCTTC. Translating gives CASSLRSGSSYNEQFF.

CDR3 sequence: CAWSVQQAYGYTF. The CDR3 nucleotides read TGTGCCTGGAGTGTACAACAGGCGTATGGCTACACCTTC. The V call is TRBV30, the J call TRBJ1-2, with D possibly being TRBD1 (5 bases). Between the trimmed V and J ends, which lost 0 bases and 5 bases, there was a span of 10 bases. Looked up from germline, CDR1 is GTSNPN and CDR2 is SVGIG (reference sequence). This CDR3 region has 13 residues.

This chain joins TRBV12-3 or TRBV12-4 and TRBJ2-5, with D perhaps TRBD2 (7 bases). V was pared by 8 bases and J by 5 bases, with 12 bases between. The CDR3 has 12 residues. The CDR3 region is CASRRGAETQYF. The CDR3 DNA reads as TGTGCCAGCCGACGGGGGGCTGAGACCCAGTACTTC.

The V and J genes are TRBV3-1 and TRBJ2-7, with D hard to call. V lost 1 base and J lost 1, with 8 bases in between. Germline V lookup: CDR1 LGHDT, CDR2 YNNKEL (reference sequence). The CDR3 spans 14 residues. The CDR3 nucleotides read TGTGCCAGCAGCCAAGGGCAGATTTCCTACGAGCAGTACTTC. Translating it yields CASSQGQISYEQYF.

This clonotype has a handful of counts. The chain recombines TRBV6-2 or TRBV6-3 with TRBJ1-5, with D maybe TRBD1 (6 bases). The germline V gene encodes CDR1 MNHEY and CDR2 SVGEGT. The CDR3 runs 17 residues. With 3 bases removed from V and 1 base from J, the gap between germline ends came to 16 bases. CDR3 in amino acids: CASSYPPRGLSNQPQHF. DNA for the CDR3: TGTGCCAGCAGTTATCCCCCGCGGGGGCTAAGCAATCAGCCCCAGCATTTT.

The J gene is TRBJ2-7, the V gene TRBV12-3 or TRBV12-4; D gene uncertain. This CDR3 comprises 13 residues. The V end was cut by 6 bases, the J end by 3 bases, with 12 bases between. The CDR3 DNA follows: TGTGCCAGCAGCCTAAATAGGCTCTACGAGCAGTACTTC. Amino acids: CASSLNRLYEQYF.

Regarding this clonotype: This could be a read error, since a much larger clone is one nucleotide away. The CDR3 sequence is CSVSGGNHEQYF. The CDR3 DNA is TGCAGCGTCTCGGGGGGGAACCACGAGCAGTACTTC. This chain joins TRBV29-1 and TRBJ2-7; TRBD2 agrees at 8 bases. After removal of 6 bases from V and 5 bases from J, the junction contained 6 bases not matched to a gene. This CDR3 is built from 12 residues. Germline CDR1 and CDR2: SQVTM and ANQGSEA.

This chain connects TRBV12-3 or TRBV12-4 to TRBJ2-5; TRBD1 matches at 8 bases. The J call is doubtful: the DNA matches TRBJ2-7 better. This CDR3 is built from 14 residues. CDR3 DNA sequence: TGTGCCAGCAGTTCTAACAGGGGGACCTACGAGCAGTACTTC. This codes for CASSSNRGTYEQYF.

This clonotype was counted a few times. The chain recombines TRBV6-5 with TRBJ2-2; unclear D gene. V was shortened by 2 bases and J by 6 bases, with 13 bases between the two germline ends. This CDR3 is built from 15 residues. The germline V gene has CDR1 MNHEY and CDR2 SVGAGI. The CDR3 sequence is CASSYEARISGELFF. The CDR3 coding sequence is TGTGCCAGCAGTTACGAAGCACGTATCTCCGGGGAGCTGTTTTTT.